In its sample, the clone carrying this T cell receptor beta chain was seen a few times. The CDR3 regions of TCR beta were amplified from RNA transcripts. First-round RT-PCR targeting the TCR CDR3 was performed with the HTBI primer set. Using its own MiXCR run on the multiplex PCR reads, TCRdb lists one record per CDR3 protein. The table has 300,000 to 350,000 distinct CDR3 sequences, 15% to 20% seen once; the top ten hold about 53%. The sample originates from a study of T cells in Graves' hyperthyroidism and ophthalmopathy. J lost 3 bases, V lost 3 bases, and 9 bases had no gene match. Germline CDR1 is DFQATT and CDR2 is SNEGSKA (reference sequence). This CDR3 comprises 16 residues.

The sequenced sample was blood. This receptor was obtained from a woman aged 50 to 65 with Graves' hyperthyroidism. This sequence joins TRBV20-1 and TRBJ1-2, with 11 bases identical to TRBD1. Here the CDR3 DNA reads TGCAGTGCTAGCGCATTAGGACAGGGGGCGTACTATGGCTACACCTTC. Translated: CSASALGQGAYYGYTF.